The TCR beta chain described here comes from a study of low-dose radiotherapy and immunotherapy resistance in tumors. In the study overall: Those assigned to Cohort 2 were treated with 1 Gy per fraction every two weeks (13 Gy in total over 26 weeks). On a schedule of every two weeks, intravenous cyclophosphamide at a dose of 200 mg/m2 was delivered one day before each radiation and immunotherapy administration.

The CDR3 covers 14 residues. Trimming shortened V by 0 bases and J by 2 bases, and 11 bases separated the two germline ends. Per the germline V gene, CDR1 is DFQATT and CDR2 is SNEGSKA (reference sequence). In this sample, this clonotype turned up many times. First-strand cDNA used TRAV- and TRBV-specific primers, covering alpha and beta chains. The authors ran 15 to 20 PCR cycles to amplify TCRs with a constant-region primer and V-primer adapter. One entry per CDR3 protein results from TCRdb running MiXCR on the reads. The sample has approximately 70,000 distinct CDR3 sequences; roughly 30% are singletons. Time point of the sample: before trial treatment. Each donor was administered nivolumab, ipilimumab, aspirin, low-dose cyclophosphamide and low-dose radiotherapy.

The rearrangement uses TRBV20-1 and TRBJ2-7; D uncertain. The source was PBMCs, collected before treatment. The clonotype comes from a female donor with ovarian cancer. The CDR3 reads CSAREKLVPYEQYF. The CDR3 DNA reads as TGCAGTGCTAGAGAAAAATTAGTGCCCTACGAGCAGTACTTC.